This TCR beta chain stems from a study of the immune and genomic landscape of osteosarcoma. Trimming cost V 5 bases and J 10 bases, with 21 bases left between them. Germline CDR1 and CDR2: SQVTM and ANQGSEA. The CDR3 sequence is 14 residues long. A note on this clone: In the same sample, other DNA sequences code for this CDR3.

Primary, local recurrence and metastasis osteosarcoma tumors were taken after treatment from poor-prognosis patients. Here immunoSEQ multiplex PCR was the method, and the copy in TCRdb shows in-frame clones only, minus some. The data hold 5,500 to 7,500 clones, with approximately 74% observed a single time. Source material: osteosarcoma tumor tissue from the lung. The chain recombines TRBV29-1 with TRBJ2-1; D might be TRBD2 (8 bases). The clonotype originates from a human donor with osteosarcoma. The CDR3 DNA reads TGCAGCGTTACTACAGGGGCGGGCGGGGGGGAGCAGTTCTTC. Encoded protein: CSVTTGAGGGEQFF.